This TCR beta chain was sequenced during a study of blood T cell repertoires in COVID-19. This clone was seen a single time. Trimming pared 11 bases from V and 5 bases from J, leaving 12 bases between. The CDR3 runs to 11 residues. Produced via immunoSEQ multiplex PCR; TCRdb's table is partial and in-frame only. The sample shows more than 65,000 clones, around 90% of them seen only once. The receptor was isolated from a woman between 50 and 59 years old with acute or convalescent COVID-19. Sequencing used peripheral blood. J is TRBJ1-2 and V is TRBV12-3 or TRBV12-4; a possible D gene is TRBD1 (5 bases). CDR3 protein: CACMGGYGYTF. In nucleotides, the CDR3 is TGTGCCTGCATGGGGGGATATGGCTACACCTTC.